One and the same sample provided the 20 T cell receptor beta chains below, sequenced in a study of cytomegalovirus exposure and HLA in healthy donors. 13 Jbeta primers and 60 Vbeta primers were used for the PCR. Clones were read by immunoSEQ multiplex PCR, and TCRdb kept only the in-frame ones, dropping some. Of 150,000 to 200,000 clones detected, around 84% appear once; the ten largest clones hold roughly 8%. The specimen sequenced was PBMCs. The receptors derive from a male donor in good health and CMV-seropositive.

This chain uses TRBV27 with TRBJ2-7, with unresolved D. The CDR3 loop spans 11 amino acids. V was pared by 7 bases and J by 0 bases, with 4 bases between. Germline CDR1 MNHEY, CDR2 SMNVEV (reference sequence). DNA for the CDR3: TGTGCCAGCACCTTCTCCTACGAGCAGTACTTC. Protein product: CASTFSYEQYF.

To note about this clone: Within the sample, other DNA sequences also encode this same CDR3. This chain uses TRBV27 with TRBJ2-1; the match to TRBD2 covers 7 bases. Per the germline V gene, CDR1 is MNHEY and CDR2 is SMNVEV (reference sequence). After removal of 1 base from V and 2 bases from J, the junction contained 2 bases not matched to a gene. There are 15 residues in the CDR3. The CDR3 bases are TGTGCCAGCAGTTTATGGCGGGGGACCTACAATGAGCAGTTCTTC. The encoded protein is CASSLWRGTYNEQFF.

The chain links TRBV6-5 to TRBJ2-7, with TRBD2 matching 10 bases. Germline CDR1 and CDR2: MNHEY and SVGAGI. The CDR3 is 15 amino acids. Unmatched junction bases numbered 2, after V lost 0 bases and J lost 3 bases. In DNA, the CDR3 is TGTGCCAGCAGTTACTCAGGACTAGCGGACTACGAGCAGTACTTC. Its translation is CASSYSGLADYEQYF.

This sequence joins TRBV30 and TRBJ2-2; D possibly corresponds to TRBD2 (5 bases). V was trimmed by 4 bases and J by 6 bases, leaving 6 bases between them. The CDR3 sequence is 11 residues long. The germline CDR1 and CDR2 sequences are GTSNPN and SVGIG (reference sequence). For the CDR3, the DNA is TGTGCCTGGAAGGAGGCCGGGGAGCTGTTTTTT. Protein sequence: CAWKEAGELFF. Together with reference TRBV30 and TRBJ2-2, the CDR3 gives the full variable domain: SQTIHQWPATLVQPVGSPLSLECTVEGTSNPNLYWYRQAAGRGLQLLFYSVGIGQISSEVPQNLSASRPQDRQFILSSKKLLLSDSGFYLCAWKEAGELFFGEGSRLTVL.

The CDR3 here is CASSPSGASGRARTDTQYF. The CDR3 DNA is TGTGCCAGCAGCCCGTCAGGGGCTAGCGGGAGGGCCCGCACAGATACGCAGTATTTT. This chain uses TRBV5-4 with TRBJ2-3; 12 positions match TRBD2. CDR3 length: 19 amino acids. Germline CDR1 is SGHNT and CDR2 is YYREEE (reference sequence). V lost 4 bases to trimming and J lost 1 base; unmatched junction nucleotides: 13.

A note on this clone: Germline and junction disagree at one end, which may indicate a read error. The chain carries TRBV7-2 and TRBJ2-4; 8 bases line up with TRBD1. The CDR3 extends over 15 amino acids. Germline assignment: CDR1 SGHTA and CDR2 FQGNSA. CDR3 in DNA: TGTGCCAGCAGCTTTCCTGGGACAGGCGGAAACAGTCAGTACTTC. Translating it yields CASSFPGTGGNSQYF.

This rearrangement joins TRBV28 to TRBJ2-1; no firm D call. Germline lookup yields CDR1 MDHEN and CDR2 SYDVKM. Trimming cost V 5 bases and J 8 bases, with 7 bases left between them. CDR3 length: 11 amino acids. CDR3 protein: CASSLYDEQFF. CDR3 DNA sequence: TGTGCCAGCAGTCTGTATGATGAGCAGTTCTTC.

The chain couples TRBV4-2 to TRBJ1-4, with D uncertain. Per the germline V gene, CDR1 is LGHNA and CDR2 is YNFKEQ. Deletions cut 7 bases from V and 0 bases from J, with 18 bases between. This CDR3 has 17 amino acids. This CDR3 is CASTLRTGSPTNEKLFF. The CDR3 region has the DNA TGTGCCAGCACCCTAAGGACGGGGTCACCAACTAATGAAAAACTGTTTTTT.

The rearrangement joins TRBV6-5 to TRBJ1-5; D may be TRBD1 (6 bases). CDR1 MNHEY and CDR2 SVGAGI come from the germline V gene. The CDR3 loop spans 13 amino acids. V was pared by 4 bases and J by 12 bases, with 16 bases between. As DNA, the CDR3 is TGTGCCAGCAGTTCAGACAGGACATCATTCCAGCATTTT. This sequence encodes CASSSDRTSFQHF.

Here the CDR3 reads CASTLGLAKQETQYF. Here the CDR3 DNA reads TGTGCCAGCACCTTAGGACTAGCGAAACAAGAGACCCAGTACTTC. The J gene is TRBJ2-5, the V gene TRBV28; 9 nucleotides agree with TRBD2. This CDR3 has 15 residues. Looked up from germline, CDR1 is MDHEN and CDR2 is SYDVKM. Trimming removed 7 bases from V and 2 bases from J; junction bases left unmatched: 8.

CDR3: CASTLAGKQFF. The CDR3 DNA sequence: TGTGCCAGCACCCTAGCGGGCAAGCAGTTCTTC. The rearrangement uses TRBV6-5 and TRBJ2-1; TRBD2 matches at 8 bases. Germline V lookup: CDR1 MNHEY, CDR2 SVGAGI. The length of the CDR3 is 11 residues. V trimming: 7 bases; J trimming: 11 bases; junction bases outside the gene matches: 4.

This clone has a handful of counts. As DNA, the CDR3 is TGTGCCAGCAGCTCCTCAACAGGGTACGAGCAGTACTTC. Protein: CASSSSTGYEQYF. V and J are TRBV11-2 and TRBJ2-7, with a possible D match to TRBD1 (6 bases). CDR3 length: 13 amino acids. Germline assignment: CDR1 SGHAT and CDR2 FQNNGV. V gave up 4 bases and J gave up 4 bases, with 11 bases separating them.

The chain carries TRBV9 and TRBJ2-6, with D unclear. CDR1 is SGDLS, CDR2 YYNGEE, per germline. The CDR3 sequence is 15 residues long. V was pared by 0 bases and J by 1 base, with 5 bases between. The CDR3 region is CASSVAGSGANVLTF. CDR3 bases: TGTGCCAGCAGCGTAGCCGGGTCTGGGGCCAACGTCCTGACTTTC.

The CDR3 bases are TGTGCCAGTAGTATTGAGGGGGCGCGGACTGAAGCTTTCTTT. The encoded protein is CASSIEGARTEAFF. This rearrangement joins TRBV19 to TRBJ1-1, with 7 bases that match TRBD1. V lost 3 bases, J lost 5 bases, and 6 bases stayed unmatched. The CDR3 has 14 residues. From germline, CDR1 is LNHDA and CDR2 SQIVND (reference sequence).

This clone was seen a handful of times. This chain links TRBV6-1 with TRBJ1-4; no firm D call. Germline values: CDR1 MNHNS, CDR2 SASEGT. V lost 0 bases to trimming and J lost 12 bases, with 11 bases between them. The CDR3 has 13 residues. CDR3 sequence (DNA): TGTGCCAGCAGTGAAGCGCGAGCAAGCGAACTGTTTTTT. It specifies CASSEARASELFF.

This clone has only one observation. The rearrangement uses TRBV9 and TRBJ2-2; D is possibly TRBD2 (5 bases). The CDR3 consists of 15 residues. CDR1 is SGDLS, CDR2 YYNGEE, per germline. V was shortened by 0 bases and J by 0 bases, with 6 bases between the two germline ends. The CDR3 sequence is CASSVAGTNTGELFF. In DNA form, the CDR3 reads TGTGCCAGCAGCGTAGCGGGGACGAACACCGGGGAGCTGTTTTTT.

The rearrangement joins TRBV14 to TRBJ2-7, with 7 bases lining up with TRBD1. J lost 4 bases, V lost 3 bases, and 3 bases had no gene match. The germline CDR1 and CDR2 sequences are SGHDN and FVKESK. The CDR3 has 13 amino acids. The CDR3 loop reads CASSQSRGYEQYF. The CDR3 DNA reads TGTGCCAGCAGCCAGTCCAGGGGGTACGAGCAGTACTTC. Full variable domain (rest looked up from reference TRBV14 and TRBJ2-7): EAGVTQFPSHSVIEKGQTVTLRCDPISGHDNLYWYRRVMGKEIKFLLHFVKESKQDESGMPNNRFLAERTGGTYSTLKVQPAELEDSGVYFCASSQSRGYEQYFGPGTRLTVT.

The chain is built from TRBV4-1 and TRBJ1-5; D not certain. This CDR3 has 14 amino acids. Germline V lookup: CDR1 MGHRA, CDR2 YSYEKL. Trimming took off 1 base at V and 11 bases at J, with 15 bases between the two ends. The CDR3 here is CASSQAGVPLTQHF. For the CDR3, the DNA is TGCGCCAGCAGCCAAGCGGGAGTTCCCTTGACCCAGCATTTT.

The sample holds a few counts of this clone. The CDR3 DNA is TGTGCCATCAGCGGCAGCACAGTGGGCTACACCTTC. It encodes CAISGSTVGYTF. This chain uses TRBV10-3 with TRBJ1-2, with D unclear. Deletions cut 6 bases from V and 8 bases from J, with 13 bases between. The CDR3 extends over 12 amino acids. Germline CDR1 is ENHRY and CDR2 is SYGVKD.

The chain links TRBV7-9 to TRBJ2-3; 7 bases line up with TRBD2. Germline assignment: CDR1 SEHNR and CDR2 FQNEAQ (reference sequence). The trim removed 1 base at V and 0 bases at J, leaving 7 bases unmatched. CDR3 length: 17 amino acids. This CDR3 reads CASSLVSRGFSTDTQYF. The CDR3 nucleotides read TGTGCCAGCAGCTTAGTCTCGCGGGGGTTTAGCACAGATACGCAGTATTTT.